Listed below are T cell receptor beta chains from one sample, sequenced in a study of cytomegalovirus exposure and HLA in healthy donors. Sequenced by immunoSEQ multiplex PCR; TCRdb stores in-frame clones only, minus some. In the table there are 55,000 to 65,000 clones, approximately 80% of which are singletons. The sequenced sample was PBMCs. All receptors come from a woman between 35 and 50 years old in good health and CMV-seronegative. The CDR3 runs from the conserved cysteine through the conserved F or W. A D gene is named only where the DNA matches it firmly. Some rows mark clone size as missing; the rest say once, few, many or name a class of expanded clone.

clone_size	v_call	j_call	d_call	cdr3_aa	cdr3_nt
-	TRBV9	TRBJ2-1	TRBD2	CASSLGLADLSNEQFF	TGTGCCAGCAGCCTAGGACTAGCGGATTTAAGCAATGAGCAGTTCTTC
-	TRBV12-5	TRBJ2-1	TRBD2	CASGLGRTSGSNEQFF	TGTGCTAGTGGTTTGGGGCGGACTAGCGGGAGCAATGAGCAGTTCTTC
once	TRBV7-6	TRBJ2-2	TRBD1	CASSLEDRGAGELFF	TGTGCCAGCAGCTTAGAGGACAGGGGAGCCGGGGAGCTGTTTTTT
-	TRBV6-1	TRBJ1-1	TRBD1	CASSETGDGTAFF	TGTGCCAGCAGTGAAACAGGGGATGGTACGGCTTTCTTT
-	TRBV29-1	TRBJ2-7	-	CSVWDGAPYEQYF	TGCAGCGTTTGGGATGGGGCCCCCTACGAGCAGTACTTC
-	TRBV5-1	TRBJ2-1	-	CASSLLSSYNEQFF	TGCGCCAGCAGCCTCCTAAGCTCCTACAATGAGCAGTTCTTC
-	TRBV28	TRBJ1-2	-	CATIRMTEYYGYTF	TGTGCCACCATTAGGATGACAGAATACTATGGCTACACCTTC
-	TRBV28	TRBJ2-7	-	CASSFLTGNSNYEQYF	TGTGCCAGCAGTTTCTTAACTGGAAATAGCAACTACGAGCAGTACTTC
-	TRBV2	TRBJ2-7	-	CASSPHRTLRLTSADYEQYF	TGTGCCAGCAGTCCTCATCGGACACTACGGCTCACGAGCGCAGACTACGAGCAGTACTTC
few	TRBV5-1	TRBJ1-5	TRBD1	CASSPTGNSNQPQHF	TGCGCCAGCAGCCCGACAGGGAACAGCAATCAGCCCCAGCATTTT
-	TRBV15	TRBJ1-1	-	CATSRDSGNTEAFF	TGTGCCACCAGCAGAGATTCGGGGAACACTGAAGCTTTCTTT
-	TRBV19	TRBJ2-1	-	CASSISTGASNNEQFF	TGTGCCAGTAGTATCTCTACAGGCGCCTCAAACAATGAGCAGTTCTTC
few	TRBV20-1	TRBJ1-2	-	CSVDSYGYTF	TGCAGTGTCGACAGCTATGGCTACACCTTC
-	TRBV27	TRBJ2-5	TRBD1	CASRRTGVFLGTQYF	TGTGCCAGCAGACGGACAGGGGTTTTTTTAGGGACCCAGTACTTC
-	TRBV27	TRBJ2-5	-	CASSSGFEETQYF	TGTGCCAGCAGTTCAGGGTTTGAAGAGACCCAGTACTTC
-	TRBV4-3	TRBJ2-7	TRBD2	CASSPRLAGGPDEQYF	TGCGCCAGCAGCCCCCGACTAGCGGGAGGGCCCGACGAGCAGTACTTC
-	TRBV6-6	TRBJ1-3	-	CASSYSAGSGNTIYF	TGTGCCAGCAGTTACTCGGCGGGATCCGGAAACACCATATATTTT
-	TRBV7-8	TRBJ2-1	-	CASSLGRGGNEQFF	TGTGCCAGCAGCTTAGGGAGGGGCGGCAATGAGCAGTTCTTC
-	TRBV28	TRBJ1-4	-	CASTRVVTMTNEKLFF	TGTGCCAGTACCAGGGTGGTTACGATGACTAATGAAAAACTGTTTTTT
-	TRBV28	TRBJ1-2	-	CASTGGVSYGYTF	TGTGCCAGCACCGGGGGTGTTAGCTATGGCTACACCTTC
-	TRBV19	TRBJ2-1	TRBD2	CASSRSGRANEQFF	TGTGCCAGTAGTAGGAGCGGGAGGGCGAATGAGCAGTTCTTC
-	TRBV5-6	TRBJ1-2	TRBD1	CASSLRDRDPNYGYTF	TGTGCCAGCAGCTTGAGGGACAGGGACCCTAACTATGGCTACACCTTC
-	TRBV4-1	TRBJ2-7	TRBD2	CASSQSGLAGPAEGDEQYF	TGCGCCAGCAGCCAATCGGGACTAGCGGGCCCCGCAGAAGGCGACGAGCAGTACTTC
-	TRBV6-6	TRBJ2-7	TRBD1	CASSSGTDYEQYF	TGTGCCAGCAGCTCTGGGACAGACTACGAGCAGTACTTC
-	TRBV5-1	TRBJ1-1	TRBD1	CASRDTTGFTEAFF	TGCGCCAGCAGAGACACGACAGGGTTCACTGAAGCTTTCTTT
-	TRBV10-1	TRBJ2-1	TRBD2	CASSGRGSGLNEQFF	TGCGCCAGCAGTGGTCGCGGGAGCGGGCTTAATGAGCAGTTCTTC
-	TRBV12-2	TRBJ2-1	-	CASRSTSGSVNEQFF	TGTGCAAGTCGCTCAACTAGCGGGAGTGTCAATGAGCAGTTCTTC
-	TRBV25-1	TRBJ1-3	TRBD1	CASSVGQGRDTIYF	TGTGCCAGCAGTGTAGGACAGGGACGCGACACCATATATTTT